A selection of T cell receptor beta chains follows, all from one sample in a study of T cell repertoires in cytomegalovirus infection. TCRdb re-called the reads through MiXCR, storing one row per CDR3 protein. This sample has approximately 70,000 distinct CDR3 sequences, with under 25% found just once. The antigens for these receptors are not known. Material for sequencing was PBMCs, sequenced either directly or after in vitro stimulation (not recorded which). The receptor source for this set is a human donor in good health (CMV status not recorded). Some clones in this sample may be carry-over from other donors' samples. Each CDR3 is given with its conserved first and last residue. A D gene is named only where the DNA matches it firmly. Expanded clones are given a class, and other clones once, few, many or no size at all.

d_gene	v_gene	abundance	j_gene	CDR3aa	CDR3nt
NA	TRBV6-2/TRBV6-3	NA	TRBJ2-1	CASTPAGQAVGGQFF	TGTGCCAGCACCCCGGCGGGACAAGCCGTCGGGGGGCAGTTCTTC
NA	TRBV11-2	NA	TRBJ1-6	CASREEGGRNSPLHF	TGTGCCAGCAGGGAGGAGGGGGGAAGGAATTCACCCCTCCACTTT
NA	TRBV9	NA	TRBJ2-1	CASSVSEWGYNEQFF	TGTGCCAGCAGCGTATCCGAATGGGGGTACAATGAGCAGTTCTTC
NA	TRBV6-2/TRBV6-3	NA	TRBJ1-6	CASSSQGTDSPLHF	TGTGCCAGCAGTTCACAAGGGACCGATTCACCCCTCCACTTT
NA	TRBV7-8	many	TRBJ2-1	CASSLGGAVNNEQFF	TGTGCCAGCAGCTTAGGGGGGGCAGTGAACAATGAGCAGTTCTTC
NA	TRBV6-5	few	TRBJ2-3	CASSYSTEPSTDTQYF	TGTGCCAGCAGTTACTCGACGGAGCCATCCACAGATACGCAGTATTTT
NA	TRBV7-2	NA	TRBJ1-1	CASSLGPTLTEAFF	TGTGCCAGCAGCTTAGGGCCCACGCTCACTGAAGCTTTCTTT
NA	TRBV28	NA	TRBJ2-2	CASSSSTSFGAGELFF	TGTGCCAGCAGCTCATCTACGTCCTTTGGGGCCGGGGAGCTGTTTTTT
TRBD2	TRBV14	NA	TRBJ2-1	CASSQSSPTSGRIYEQFF	TGTGCCAGCAGCCAATCATCCCCGACTAGCGGGAGGATCTATGAGCAGTTCTTC
NA	TRBV7-2	NA	TRBJ2-7	CASSPPNRDYEQYF	TGTGCCAGCAGCCCGCCGAACAGGGACTACGAGCAGTACTTC
TRBD2	TRBV6-2/TRBV6-3	many	TRBJ2-7	CASRREGAGGTYEQYF	TGTGCCAGCAGGAGGGAAGGCGCGGGAGGGACCTACGAGCAGTACTTC
NA	TRBV20-1	NA	TRBJ2-3	CSARVPKADTQYF	TGCAGTGCTAGGGTTCCGAAGGCAGATACGCAGTATTTT
NA	TRBV12-3/TRBV12-4	NA	TRBJ1-1	CASTPFGGNTEAFF	TGTGCCAGCACTCCCTTCGGGGGGAACACTGAAGCTTTCTTT
NA	TRBV6-6	NA	TRBJ1-1	CASSYLGANTEAFF	TGTGCCAGCAGTTACTTAGGGGCTAACACTGAAGCTTTCTTT
NA	TRBV28	NA	TRBJ1-2	CASSVGGPDYGYTF	TGTGCCAGCAGCGTGGGGGGCCCGGACTATGGCTACACCTTC
NA	TRBV3-1	NA	TRBJ2-1	CASSQIRGSDEQFF	TGTGCCAGCAGCCAAATACGCGGTAGCGATGAGCAGTTCTTC
NA	TRBV7-2	few	TRBJ1-5	CASSLALDSYSNQPQHF	TGTGCCAGCAGCTTAGCGCTGGACAGTTATAGCAATCAGCCCCAGCATTTT
TRBD1	TRBV5-5	many	TRBJ1-5	CASSPGQGVRQPQHF	TGTGCCAGCAGTCCCGGACAGGGAGTTCGTCAGCCCCAGCATTTT
NA	TRBV7-2	few	TRBJ2-1	CASSRDFISYNEQFF	TGTGCCAGCAGCCGGGACTTCATCTCCTACAATGAGCAGTTCTTC
TRBD2	TRBV7-2	many	TRBJ2-7	CASRGAPGGTHEQYF	TGTGCCAGCAGAGGAGCACCGGGAGGAACCCACGAGCAGTACTTC
NA	TRBV13	NA	TRBJ1-2	CASSPATGSNYGYTF	TGTGCCAGCAGCCCAGCGACAGGCTCTAACTATGGCTACACCTTC
NA	TRBV6-1	few	TRBJ2-3	CASSTQVSTDTQYF	TGTGCCAGCAGTACACAGGTGAGCACAGATACGCAGTATTTT
TRBD1	TRBV27	NA	TRBJ1-5	CASSLYGSGGDQPQHF	TGTGCCAGCAGTTTATACGGGTCAGGGGGCGATCAGCCCCAGCATTTT
NA	TRBV7-8	many	TRBJ2-7	CASSLTGSSYEQYF	TGTGCCAGCAGCTTAACAGGGAGCTCCTACGAGCAGTACTTC
NA	TRBV12-3/TRBV12-4	NA	TRBJ2-3	CASSLAGFTDTQYF	TGTGCCAGCAGTTTAGCGGGATTCACAGATACGCAGTATTTT
NA	TRBV18	NA	TRBJ2-3	CASSPQGGTDTQYF	TGTGCCAGCTCACCTCAGGGAGGAACAGATACGCAGTATTTT
NA	TRBV24-1	few	TRBJ2-2	CATSEYRVGKYAGELFF	TGTGCCACCAGTGAATACAGGGTTGGGAAGTACGCCGGGGAGCTGTTTTTT
NA	TRBV5-1	NA	TRBJ2-3	CASSLGGFPDTQYF	TGCGCCAGCAGCTTGGGTGGGTTCCCAGATACGCAGTATTTT
NA	TRBV11-2	few	TRBJ2-1	CASSWEVDNEQFF	TGTGCCAGCAGCTGGGAGGTCGACAATGAGCAGTTCTTC
NA	TRBV4-3	NA	TRBJ2-2	CASSHLRAEGTGELFF	TGCGCCAGCAGCCACCTAAGGGCGGAGGGCACCGGGGAGCTGTTTTTT
NA	TRBV6-2/TRBV6-3	NA	TRBJ1-1	CTSSEGPLNTEAFF	TGTACCAGCAGTGAAGGGCCTCTCAACACTGAAGCTTTCTTT
NA	TRBV7-2	many	TRBJ1-5	CASSLQGAGGNQPQHF	TGTGCCAGCAGCTTACAAGGGGCGGGGGGAAATCAGCCCCAGCATTTT
NA	TRBV11-3	few	TRBJ2-1	CASSLEQAGISYNEQFF	TGTGCCAGCAGCCTAGAACAGGCGGGAATCTCCTACAATGAGCAGTTCTTC
NA	TRBV6-5	few	TRBJ2-3	CASSYTVPHGRRYF	TGTGCCAGCAGTTACACCGTCCCTCACGGTCGCCGGTATTTT
NA	TRBV6-6	few	TRBJ1-5	CASSYSRTLGGSNQPQHF	TGTGCCAGCAGTTACTCCCGGACCCTGGGGGGTAGCAATCAGCCCCAGCATTTT
TRBD1	TRBV5-4	NA	TRBJ1-1	CASSLAAGGDTEAFF	TGTGCCAGCAGCTTGGCCGCAGGGGGGGACACTGAAGCTTTCTTT
TRBD2	TRBV19	NA	TRBJ2-1	CASSSGRAYNEQFF	TGTGCCAGTAGTTCGGGGAGGGCCTACAATGAGCAGTTCTTC
NA	TRBV18	NA	TRBJ2-2	CASSPQVGENTGELFF	TGTGCCAGCTCACCCCAAGTGGGCGAGAACACCGGGGAGCTGTTTTTT
NA	TRBV12-3/TRBV12-4	NA	TRBJ2-5	CASVERNQETQYF	TGTGCCAGCGTCGAGCGGAACCAAGAGACCCAGTACTTC
NA	TRBV29-1	NA	TRBJ1-2	CSVPTVRGYTF	TGCAGCGTCCCGACAGTTCGCGGCTACACCTTC
TRBD1	TRBV7-9	many	TRBJ1-5	CASSLGQGGQPQHF	TGTGCCAGCAGCTTAGGACAGGGCGGTCAGCCCCAGCATTTT
NA	TRBV12-5	NA	TRBJ1-1	CASAFGGQNTEAFF	TGTGCTAGTGCCTTCGGCGGACAGAACACTGAAGCTTTCTTT